Below, one T cell receptor beta chain is given with its context. Looked up from germline, CDR1 is MNHEY and CDR2 is SVGEGT. The CDR3 is 13 amino acids. V lost 2 bases and J lost 7, with 12 bases in between. The record originates from a study of patients and donors after allogeneic stem cell transplantation. Using its own MiXCR run on the RT-PCR reads, TCRdb lists one record per CDR3 protein. The sample lists about a million distinct CDR3 sequences, 18% seen once, with 5% to 6.5% in the top ten. V is TRBV6-2 or TRBV6-3 and J is TRBJ2-7; D is undetermined. Input material: blood, either unsorted or a sorted T cell fraction (not recorded which). This clonotype was sampled from a human donor who was either an allogeneic HSCT recipient or a stem cell or donor lymphocyte infusion donor (not recorded which). It is not recorded whose cells these are; they may come from a transplant donor. In nucleotides, the CDR3 is TGTGCCAGCAGTTACACCGGAGAACGGGAGCAGTACTTC. This gives the protein CASSYTGEREQYF.